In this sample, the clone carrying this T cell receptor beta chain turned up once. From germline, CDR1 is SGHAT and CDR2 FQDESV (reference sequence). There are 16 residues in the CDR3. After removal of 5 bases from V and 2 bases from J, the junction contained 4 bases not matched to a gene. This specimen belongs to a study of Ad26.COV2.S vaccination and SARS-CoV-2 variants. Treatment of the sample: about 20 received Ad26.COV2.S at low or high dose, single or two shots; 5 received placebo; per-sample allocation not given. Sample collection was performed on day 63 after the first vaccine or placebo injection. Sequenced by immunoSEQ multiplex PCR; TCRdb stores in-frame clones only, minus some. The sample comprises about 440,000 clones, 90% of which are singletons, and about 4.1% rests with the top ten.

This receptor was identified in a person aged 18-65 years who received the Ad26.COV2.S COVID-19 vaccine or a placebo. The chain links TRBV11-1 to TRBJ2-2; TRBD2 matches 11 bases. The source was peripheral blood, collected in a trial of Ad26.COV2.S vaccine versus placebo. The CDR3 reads CASSPGTSGNTGELFF. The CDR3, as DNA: TGTGCCAGCAGCCCTGGGACTAGCGGTAACACCGGGGAGCTGTTTTTT.